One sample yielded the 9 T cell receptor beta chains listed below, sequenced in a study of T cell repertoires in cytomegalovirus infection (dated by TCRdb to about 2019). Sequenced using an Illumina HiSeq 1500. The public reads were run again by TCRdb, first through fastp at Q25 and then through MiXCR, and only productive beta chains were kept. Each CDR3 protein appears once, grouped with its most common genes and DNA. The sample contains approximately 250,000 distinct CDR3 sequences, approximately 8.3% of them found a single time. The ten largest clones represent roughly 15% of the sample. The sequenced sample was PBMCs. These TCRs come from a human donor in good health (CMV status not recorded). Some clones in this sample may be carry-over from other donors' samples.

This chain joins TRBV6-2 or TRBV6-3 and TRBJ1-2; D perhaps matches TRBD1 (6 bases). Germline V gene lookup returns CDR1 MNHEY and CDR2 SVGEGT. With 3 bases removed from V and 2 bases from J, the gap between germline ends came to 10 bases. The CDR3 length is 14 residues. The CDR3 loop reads CASSYGTRNYGYTF. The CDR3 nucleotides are TGTGCCAGCAGTTATGGGACACGCAACTATGGCTACACCTTC.

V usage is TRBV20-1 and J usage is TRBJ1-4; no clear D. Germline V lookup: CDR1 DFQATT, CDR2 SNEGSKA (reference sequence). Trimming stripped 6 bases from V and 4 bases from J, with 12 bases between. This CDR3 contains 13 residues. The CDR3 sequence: CSARGSSNEKLFF. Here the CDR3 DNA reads TGCAGTGCCCGAGGTAGCAGTAATGAAAAACTGTTTTTT.

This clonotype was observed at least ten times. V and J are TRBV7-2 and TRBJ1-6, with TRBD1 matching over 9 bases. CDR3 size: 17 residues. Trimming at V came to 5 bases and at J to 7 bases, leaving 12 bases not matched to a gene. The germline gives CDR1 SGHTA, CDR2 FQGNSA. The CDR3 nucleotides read TGTGCCAGCAGCCAAATTGGGGGACAGGGCCTAAATTCACCCCTCCACTTT. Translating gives CASSQIGGQGLNSPLHF.

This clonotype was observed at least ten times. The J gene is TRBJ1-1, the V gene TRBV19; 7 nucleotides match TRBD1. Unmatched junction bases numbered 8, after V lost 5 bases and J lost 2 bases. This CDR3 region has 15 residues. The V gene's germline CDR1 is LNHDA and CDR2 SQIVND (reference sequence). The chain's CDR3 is CASSAEQGRNTEAFF. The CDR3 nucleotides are TGTGCCAGTAGTGCCGAACAGGGGAGAAACACTGAAGCTTTCTTT. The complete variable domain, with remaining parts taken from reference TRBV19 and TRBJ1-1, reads DGGITQSPKYLFRKEGQNVTLSCEQNLNHDAMYWYRQDPGQGLRLIYYSQIVNDFQKGDIAEGYSVSREKKESFPLTVTSAQKNPTAFYLCASSAEQGRNTEAFFGQGTRLTVV.

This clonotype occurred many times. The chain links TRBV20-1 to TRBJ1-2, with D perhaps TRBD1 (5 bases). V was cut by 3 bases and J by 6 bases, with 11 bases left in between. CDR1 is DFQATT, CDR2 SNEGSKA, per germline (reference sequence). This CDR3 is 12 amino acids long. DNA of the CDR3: TGCAGTGCTAGTACGTCACAGGATGGCTACACCTTC. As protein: CSASTSQDGYTF.

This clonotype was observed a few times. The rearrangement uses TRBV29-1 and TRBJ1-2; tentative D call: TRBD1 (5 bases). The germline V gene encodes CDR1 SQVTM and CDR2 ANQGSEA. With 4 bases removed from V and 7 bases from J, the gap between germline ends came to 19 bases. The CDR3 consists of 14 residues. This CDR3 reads CSVAGGNWDLGYTF. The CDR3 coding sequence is TGCAGCGTTGCGGGAGGAAACTGGGACCTTGGCTACACCTTC.

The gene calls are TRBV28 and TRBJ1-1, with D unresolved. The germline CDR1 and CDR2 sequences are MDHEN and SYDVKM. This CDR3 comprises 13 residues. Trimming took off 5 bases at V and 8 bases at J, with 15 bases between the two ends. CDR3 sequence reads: CASSPRAGTEAFF. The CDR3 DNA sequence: TGTGCCAGCAGTCCTAGGGCGGGCACCGAAGCTTTCTTT.

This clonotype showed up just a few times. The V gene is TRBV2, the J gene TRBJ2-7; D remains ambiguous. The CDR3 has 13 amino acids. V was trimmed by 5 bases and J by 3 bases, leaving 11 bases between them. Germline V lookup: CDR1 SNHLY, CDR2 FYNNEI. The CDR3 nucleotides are TGTGCCAGCAGTCCGCCGGATTACTACGAGCAGTACTTC. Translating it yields CASSPPDYYEQYF.

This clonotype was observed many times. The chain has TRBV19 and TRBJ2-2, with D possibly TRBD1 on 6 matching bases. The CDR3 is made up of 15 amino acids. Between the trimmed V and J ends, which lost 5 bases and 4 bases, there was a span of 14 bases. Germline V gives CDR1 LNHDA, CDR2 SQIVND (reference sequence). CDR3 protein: CASSWQGLGTGELFF. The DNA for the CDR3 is TGTGCCAGTAGTTGGCAGGGGTTAGGCACCGGGGAGCTGTTTTTT.